This TCR beta chain stems from a study of T cell changes during pregnancy in multiple sclerosis. The data were produced by immunoSEQ multiplex PCR, yet TCRdb's version contains in-frame clones alone and is incomplete. The table includes about 44,000 clones, 80% to 90% detected once. The receptor comes from a female donor with multiple sclerosis, enrolled in a pregnancy study. Sequenced here: CD4+ T cells from peripheral blood mononuclear cells, sampled after pregnancy.

The CDR3 DNA is TGTGCCAGCAGTTTTCAAACCGGGTCTGACGCATACGAGCAGTACTTC. Translating it yields CASSFQTGSDAYEQYF. This chain uses TRBV6-6 with TRBJ2-7; D unclear. V dropped 4 bases and J dropped 4 bases, with 20 bases sitting between them. The CDR3 has 16 residues. CDR1 is MNHNY and CDR2 is SVGAGI in the germline V gene (reference sequence).